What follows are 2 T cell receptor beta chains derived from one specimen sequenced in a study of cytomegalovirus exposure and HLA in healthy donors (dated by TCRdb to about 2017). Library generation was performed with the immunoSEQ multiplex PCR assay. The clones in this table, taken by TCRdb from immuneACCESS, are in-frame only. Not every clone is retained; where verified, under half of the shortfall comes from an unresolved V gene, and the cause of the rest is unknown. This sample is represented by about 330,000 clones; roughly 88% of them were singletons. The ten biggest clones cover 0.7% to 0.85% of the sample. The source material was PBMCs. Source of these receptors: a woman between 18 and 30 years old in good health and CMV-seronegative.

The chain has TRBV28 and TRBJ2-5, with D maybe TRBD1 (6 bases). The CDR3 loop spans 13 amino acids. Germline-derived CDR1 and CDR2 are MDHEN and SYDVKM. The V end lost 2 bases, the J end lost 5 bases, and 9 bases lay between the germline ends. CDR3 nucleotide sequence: TGTGCCAGCAGTTTAGGGGGCCGCGAGACCCAGTACTTC. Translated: CASSLGGRETQYF.

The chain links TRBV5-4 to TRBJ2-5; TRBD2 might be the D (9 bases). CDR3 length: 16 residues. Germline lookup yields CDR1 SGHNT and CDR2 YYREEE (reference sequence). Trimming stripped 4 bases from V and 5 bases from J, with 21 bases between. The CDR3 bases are TGTGCCAGCAGCCCAGGGGGCGGGAGGGCCGCCGAGACCCAGTACTTC. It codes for CASSPGGGRAAETQYF.